This TCR beta chain appears in the sequencing data of a study of molecular identifiers for immune sequencing clone quantification. The use of previously described methods and listed TCR primers produced the bulk TCR libraries. A single record per CDR3 protein comes from TCRdb applying MiXCR to the PCR reads. The table has 45,000 to 60,000 distinct CDR3 sequences, roughly a third seen once; the top ten hold 3.5% to 4%. The CD8+CD4-CCR7+CD45RA+ phenotype defined the sorted naive CD8 T cells. Broader study findings: Detection of one spiked Jurkat cell's TCR RNA reportedly worked in more than 850,000 naive cells.

Comment on this clonotype: Its antigen is unidentified.

The ends were cut back, 7 bases at V and 5 bases at J, with 11 bases in the middle. The CDR3 sequence is 12 residues long. The germline V gene encodes CDR1 SQVTM and CDR2 ANQGSEA. Input material: naive CD8+ T cells from blood, with Jurkat cell RNA spiked in. The sample's subset: FACS-sorted CD8+CD4-CCR7+CD45RA+ naive T cells. The sequence came from a human donor in good health. Some libraries in this study had Jurkat cell RNA spiked in. This chain joins TRBV29-1 and TRBJ2-2; D is unclear. CDR3 sequence: CSAPKETGELFF. The CDR3 DNA is TGCAGCGCCCCCAAGGAGACCGGGGAGCTGTTTTTT.